This T cell receptor (beta chain) came from a study of shared clonotypes between healthy human individuals. Clones were read by immunoSEQ multiplex PCR, and TCRdb kept only the in-frame ones, dropping some. The repertoire consists of more than 2 million clones, with 93% occurring once and the leading ten covering 1.5% to 2%. This CDR3 region has 14 residues. The V segment lost 3 bases and the J segment 6 bases; nucleotides outside the gene matches: 4. The germline V gene encodes CDR1 MNHEY and CDR2 SMNVEV (reference sequence). CD8 cells regarded as naive lacked CD45RO, were positively chosen for CCR7, and omitted terminally differentiated effector memory CD45RA+ cells.

V gene TRBV27 combines with J gene TRBJ2-1, with 8 positions matching TRBD1. What was sequenced was naive CD8+ T cells from PBMCs. This clonotype was sampled from a man aged 18 to 29 in good health. Some clones in this sample may be carry-over from other donors' samples. The CDR3 DNA reads TGTGCCAGCAGTTTGCGGGACAGGACCAATGAGCAGTTCTTC. Translating gives CASSLRDRTNEQFF.